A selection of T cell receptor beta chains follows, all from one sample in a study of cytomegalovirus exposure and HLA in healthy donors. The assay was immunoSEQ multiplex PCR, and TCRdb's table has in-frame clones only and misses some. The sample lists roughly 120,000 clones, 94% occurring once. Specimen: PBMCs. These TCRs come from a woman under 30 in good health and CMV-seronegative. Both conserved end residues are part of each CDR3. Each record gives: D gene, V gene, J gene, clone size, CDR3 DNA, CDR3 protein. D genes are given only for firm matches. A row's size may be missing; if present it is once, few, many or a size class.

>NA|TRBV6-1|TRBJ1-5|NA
TGTGCCAGCAGTGCTGTCGGCGGCGTGGGAGGACAGCCCCAGCATTTT
CASSAVGGVGGQPQHF
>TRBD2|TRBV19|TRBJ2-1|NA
TGTGCCAGTAGCCAGGGACTAGCTGCTGAGCAGTTCTTC
CASSQGLAAEQFF
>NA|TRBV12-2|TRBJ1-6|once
TGTGCAAGTCGCTTAGGGGGGGACAGTTCATTAAAAGCACCCCTCCACTTT
CASRLGGDSSLKAPLHF
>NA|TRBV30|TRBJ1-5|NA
TGTGCCTGGAGTGCCCTTTCTGAGCCCCAGCATTTT
CAWSALSEPQHF
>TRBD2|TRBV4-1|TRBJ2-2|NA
TGCGCCAGCAGCCAAGATCAACCCCTAGCGGCGAACACCGGGGAGCTGTTTTTT
CASSQDQPLAANTGELFF
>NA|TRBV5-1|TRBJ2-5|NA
TGCGCCAGCAGCTTGGGAAGCCAACAAGAGACCCAGTACTTC
CASSLGSQQETQYF
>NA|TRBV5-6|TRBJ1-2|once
TGTGCCAGCAGCTTGGGCAGGATCTATGGCTACACCTTC
CASSLGRIYGYTF
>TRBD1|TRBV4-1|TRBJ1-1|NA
TGCGCCAGCAGCCAAGGGACAGGGTTAGACACTGAAGCTTTCTTT
CASSQGTGLDTEAFF
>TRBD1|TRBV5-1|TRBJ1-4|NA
TGCGCCAGCAGCGATACGACAGGGGGCATAACTAATGAAAAACTGTTTTTT
CASSDTTGGITNEKLFF
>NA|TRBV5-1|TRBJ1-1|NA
TGCGCCAGCAGCTATCCAGGGCTGAACACTGAAGCTTTCTTT
CASSYPGLNTEAFF
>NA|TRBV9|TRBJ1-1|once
TGTGCCAGCAGCGTAGGGGGGCAGAACACTGAAGCTTTCTTT
CASSVGGQNTEAFF
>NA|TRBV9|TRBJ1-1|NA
TGTGCCAGCAGCGTAGGCGACAGGAACACTGAAGCTTTCTTT
CASSVGDRNTEAFF
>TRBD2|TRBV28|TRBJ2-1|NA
TGTGCCAGCAGTCTCCGGGGGGGGGAGCATGAGCAGTTCTTC
CASSLRGGEHEQFF
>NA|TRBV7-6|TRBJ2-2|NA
TGTGCCAGCAGCCTCGAGGAGGGTGTTGGGGAGCTGTTTTTT
CASSLEEGVGELFF
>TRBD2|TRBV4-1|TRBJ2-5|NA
TGCGCCAGCAGCCAAGCGGGGGAGGGTGAGACCCAGTACTTC
CASSQAGEGETQYF
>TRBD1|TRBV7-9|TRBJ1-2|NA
TGTGCCAGCAAGGACGCGGGACAGGGGATTATGAGTCGTGGCTACACCTTC
CASKDAGQGIMSRGYTF
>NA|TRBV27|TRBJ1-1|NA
TGTGCCAGCAGTTTCTCCGGCCATCCGGGGAGAACTGAAGCTTTCTTT
CASSFSGHPGRTEAFF
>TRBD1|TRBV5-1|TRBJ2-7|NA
TGCGCCAGCAGCAGCCGACAGGGACCGACCTACGAGCAGTACTTC
CASSSRQGPTYEQYF
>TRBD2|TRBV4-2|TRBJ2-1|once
TGTGCCAGCAGCCAAGAGGCGGCGGGAGTGAATGAGCAGTTCTTC
CASSQEAAGVNEQFF
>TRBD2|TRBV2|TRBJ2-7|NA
TGTGCCAGCAGTGGGGGAGCGGGGGCCTACGAGCAGTACTTC
CASSGGAGAYEQYF
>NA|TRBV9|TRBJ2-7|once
TGTGCCAGCAGCGTAGGGGACGGGGGTGAGCCTTTAGCCTACGAGCAGTACTTC
CASSVGDGGEPLAYEQYF
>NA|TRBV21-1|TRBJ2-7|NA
TGTGCCAGCAGCAAAGCCCCCAGGGGAGACGAGCAGTACTTC
CASSKAPRGDEQYF
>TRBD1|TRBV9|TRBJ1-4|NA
TGTGCCAGCAGCGTCGACAGGGGGAAAAGTAATGAAAAACTGTTTTTT
CASSVDRGKSNEKLFF
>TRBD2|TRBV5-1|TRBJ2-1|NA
TGCGCCAGCAGCTTGACGCGAGCGGGGACGTCCTACAATGAGCAGTTCTTC
CASSLTRAGTSYNEQFF
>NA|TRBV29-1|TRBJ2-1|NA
TGCAGCGTTCGGTGGAGCTCGGTCAATGAGCAGTTCTTC
CSVRWSSVNEQFF
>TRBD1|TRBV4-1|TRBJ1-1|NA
TGCGCCAGCAGCCAAGCTTTGCAGGGGGGTTGGGACACTGAAGCTTTCTTT
CASSQALQGGWDTEAFF
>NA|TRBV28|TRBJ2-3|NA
TGTGCCAGCAGTCCCGCGCGGGACACAGATACGCAGTATTTT
CASSPARDTDTQYF
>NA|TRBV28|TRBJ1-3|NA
TGTGCCAGCAGGGTTGACTCCTCTGGAAACACCATATATTTT
CASRVDSSGNTIYF
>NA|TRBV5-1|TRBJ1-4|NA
TGCGCCAGCAGCTTGGCTGGGGAGGTAAAACTGTTTTTT
CASSLAGEVKLFF
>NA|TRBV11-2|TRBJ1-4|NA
TGTGCCAGCAGCTTAGATCGGGGTTTGGAAAAACTGTTTTTT
CASSLDRGLEKLFF
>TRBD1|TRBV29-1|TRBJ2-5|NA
TGCAGCGTATCGACAGGGGTGGAGACCCAGTACTTC
CSVSTGVETQYF
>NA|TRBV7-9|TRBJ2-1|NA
TGTGCCAGCAGCTTCCCGGGGAGCTACAATGAGCAGTTCTTC
CASSFPGSYNEQFF
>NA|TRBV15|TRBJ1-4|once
TGTGCCACCAGCAGAGATAGGAGCTCAACTAATGAAAAACTGTTTTTT
CATSRDRSSTNEKLFF
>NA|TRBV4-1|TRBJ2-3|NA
TGCGCCAGCAGCCCGCTACTCACAGATACGCAGTATTTT
CASSPLLTDTQYF
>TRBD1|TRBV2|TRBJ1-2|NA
TGTGCCAGTGCAACAGGGGGCTGGGATGGCTACACCTTC
CASATGGWDGYTF
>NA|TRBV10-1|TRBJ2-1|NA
TGCGCCAGCAGTGAGCGACTAGGATTGAGTGAGCAGTTCTTC
CASSERLGLSEQFF